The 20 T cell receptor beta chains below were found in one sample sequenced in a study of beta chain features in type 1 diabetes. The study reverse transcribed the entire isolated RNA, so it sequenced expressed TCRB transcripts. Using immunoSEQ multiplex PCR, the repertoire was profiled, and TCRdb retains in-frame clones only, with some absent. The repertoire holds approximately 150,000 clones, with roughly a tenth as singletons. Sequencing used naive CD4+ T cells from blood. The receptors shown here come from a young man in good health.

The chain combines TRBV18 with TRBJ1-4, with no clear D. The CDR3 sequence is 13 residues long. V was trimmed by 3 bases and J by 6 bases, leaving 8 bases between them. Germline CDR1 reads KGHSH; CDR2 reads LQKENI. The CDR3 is CASSPTRDEKLFF. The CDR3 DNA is TGTGCCAGCTCACCGACGAGGGATGAAAAACTGTTTTTT.

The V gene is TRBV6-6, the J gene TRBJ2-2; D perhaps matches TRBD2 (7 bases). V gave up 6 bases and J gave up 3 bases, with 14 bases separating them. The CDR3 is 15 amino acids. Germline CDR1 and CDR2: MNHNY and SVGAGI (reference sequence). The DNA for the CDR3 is TGTGCCAGCAGGAAGGGGGGGTCGGACACCGGGGAGCTGTTTTTT. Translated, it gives CASRKGGSDTGELFF.

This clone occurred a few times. CDR3 amino acids: CASSLGQADEAFF. CDR3 nucleotide sequence: TGTGCCAGCAGCTTGGGACAGGCAGACGAAGCTTTCTTT. This chain connects TRBV7-2 to TRBJ1-1; 8 nucleotides line up with TRBD1. The trim removed 3 bases at V and 8 bases at J, leaving 5 bases unmatched. The CDR3 is 13 amino acids. Germline CDR1 and CDR2: SGHTA and FQGNSA.

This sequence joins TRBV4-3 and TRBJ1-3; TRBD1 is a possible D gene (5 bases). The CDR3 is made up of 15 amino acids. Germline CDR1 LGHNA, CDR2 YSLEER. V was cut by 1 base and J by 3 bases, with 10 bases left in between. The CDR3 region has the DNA TGCGCCAGCAGCCAAGGGTCAGGGTATGGAAACACCATATATTTT. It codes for CASSQGSGYGNTIYF.

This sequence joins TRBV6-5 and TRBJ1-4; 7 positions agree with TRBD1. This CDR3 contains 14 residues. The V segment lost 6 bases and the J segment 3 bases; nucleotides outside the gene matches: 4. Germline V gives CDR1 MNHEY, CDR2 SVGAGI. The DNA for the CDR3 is TGTGCCAGCAGCCGGACAGGAGCTAATGAAAAACTGTTTTTT. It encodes CASSRTGANEKLFF.

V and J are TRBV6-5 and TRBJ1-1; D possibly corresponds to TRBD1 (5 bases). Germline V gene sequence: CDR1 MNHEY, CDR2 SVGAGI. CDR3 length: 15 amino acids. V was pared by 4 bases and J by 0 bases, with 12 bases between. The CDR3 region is CASSFDGQLNTEAFF. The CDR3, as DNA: TGTGCCAGCAGTTTCGACGGACAACTGAACACTGAAGCTTTCTTT.

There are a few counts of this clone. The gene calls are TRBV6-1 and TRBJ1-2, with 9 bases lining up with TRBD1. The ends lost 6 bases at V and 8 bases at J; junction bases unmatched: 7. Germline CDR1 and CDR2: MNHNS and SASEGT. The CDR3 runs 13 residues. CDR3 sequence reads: CASREDRGRGYTF. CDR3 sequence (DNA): TGTGCCAGCAGGGAGGACAGGGGCCGGGGCTACACCTTC.

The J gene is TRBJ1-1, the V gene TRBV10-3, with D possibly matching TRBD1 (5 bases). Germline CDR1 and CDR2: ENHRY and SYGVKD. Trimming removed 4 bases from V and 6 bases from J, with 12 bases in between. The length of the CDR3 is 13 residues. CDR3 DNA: TGTGCCATCAGTGGCGGGGGTCACGCTGAAGCTTTCTTT. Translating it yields CAISGGGHAEAFF.

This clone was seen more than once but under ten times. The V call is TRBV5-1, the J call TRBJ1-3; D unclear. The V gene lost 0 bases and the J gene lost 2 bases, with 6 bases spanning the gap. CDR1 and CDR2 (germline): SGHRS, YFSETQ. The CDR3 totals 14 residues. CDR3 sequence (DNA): TGCGCCAGCAGCTTGGGACTGGCTGGAAACACCATATATTTT. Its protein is CASSLGLAGNTIYF.

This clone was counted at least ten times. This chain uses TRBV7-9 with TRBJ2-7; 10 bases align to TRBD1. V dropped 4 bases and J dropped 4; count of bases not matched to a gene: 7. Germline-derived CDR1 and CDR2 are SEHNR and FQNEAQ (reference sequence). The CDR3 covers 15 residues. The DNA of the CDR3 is TGTGCCAGCAGCTCCCCGGACAGGGGGAAGTACGAGCAGTACTTC. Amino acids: CASSSPDRGKYEQYF.

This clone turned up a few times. CDR3 bases: TGTGCCAGCAGAATCCAGGGGGGCACCGGGGAGCTGTTTTTT. Translated, it gives CASRIQGGTGELFF. The V and J genes are TRBV7-3 and TRBJ2-2; maybe TRBD1 (7 bases). The CDR3 has 14 residues. V was trimmed by 6 bases and J by 4 bases, leaving 12 bases between them. The V gene's germline CDR1 is SGHTA and CDR2 FQGTGA.

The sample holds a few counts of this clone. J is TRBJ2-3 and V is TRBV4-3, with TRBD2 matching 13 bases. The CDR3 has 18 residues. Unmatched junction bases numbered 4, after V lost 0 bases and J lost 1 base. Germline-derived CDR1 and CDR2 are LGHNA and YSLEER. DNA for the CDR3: TGCGCCAGCAGCCAAGAAACGGGACTAGCGGGGCGCACAGATACGCAGTATTTT. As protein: CASSQETGLAGRTDTQYF.

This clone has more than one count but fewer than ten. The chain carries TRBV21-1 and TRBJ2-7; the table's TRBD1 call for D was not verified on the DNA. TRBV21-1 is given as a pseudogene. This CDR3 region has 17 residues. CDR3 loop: CASSKGGAGTGIHEQYF. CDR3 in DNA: TGTGCCAGCAGCAAGGGGGGGGCCGGGACAGGGATACACGAGCAGTACTTC.

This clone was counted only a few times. The CDR3 loop reads CASSLVGALANVLTF. As DNA, the CDR3 is TGTGCCAGCAGCTTAGTGGGGGCACTGGCCAACGTCCTGACTTTC. The J gene is TRBJ2-6, the V gene TRBV7-9; D may be TRBD1 (6 bases). Germline V gene data show CDR1 as SEHNR and CDR2 as FQNEAQ (reference sequence). This CDR3 spans 15 amino acids. Trimming stripped 1 base from V and 6 bases from J, with 10 bases between.

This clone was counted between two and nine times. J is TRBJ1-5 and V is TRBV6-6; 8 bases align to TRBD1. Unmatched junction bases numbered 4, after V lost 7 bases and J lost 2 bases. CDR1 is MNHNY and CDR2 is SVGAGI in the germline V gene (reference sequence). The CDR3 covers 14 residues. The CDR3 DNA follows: TGTGCCAGCACACCGGGACAGGGCAATCAGCCCCAGCATTTT. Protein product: CASTPGQGNQPQHF.

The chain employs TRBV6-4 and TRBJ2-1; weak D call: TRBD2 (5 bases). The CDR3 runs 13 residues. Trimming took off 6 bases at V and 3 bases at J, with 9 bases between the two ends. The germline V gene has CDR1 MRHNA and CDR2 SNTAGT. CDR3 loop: CASSWTLYNEQFF. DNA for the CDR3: TGTGCCAGCAGCTGGACTCTCTACAATGAGCAGTTCTTC.

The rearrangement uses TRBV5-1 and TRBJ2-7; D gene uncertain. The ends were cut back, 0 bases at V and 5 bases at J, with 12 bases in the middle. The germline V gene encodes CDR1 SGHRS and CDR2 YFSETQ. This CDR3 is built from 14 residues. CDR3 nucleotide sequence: TGCGCCAGCAGCTTGGGTGGAAAAGGAGACGAGCAGTACTTC. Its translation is CASSLGGKGDEQYF.

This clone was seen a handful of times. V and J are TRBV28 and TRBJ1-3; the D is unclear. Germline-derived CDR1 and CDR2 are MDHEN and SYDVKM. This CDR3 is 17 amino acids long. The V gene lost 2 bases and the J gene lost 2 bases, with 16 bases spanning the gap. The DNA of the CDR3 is TGTGCCAGCAGTTTAGGCGGGCGAGGGTTGGCTGGAAACACCATATATTTT. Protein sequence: CASSLGGRGLAGNTIYF.

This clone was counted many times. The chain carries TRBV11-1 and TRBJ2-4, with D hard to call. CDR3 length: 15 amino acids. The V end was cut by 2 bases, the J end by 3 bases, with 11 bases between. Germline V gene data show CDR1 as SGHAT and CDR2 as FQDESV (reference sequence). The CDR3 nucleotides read TGTGCCAGCAGCTTACCTGGCGGCAGCAAAAACATTCAGTACTTC. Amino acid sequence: CASSLPGGSKNIQYF.

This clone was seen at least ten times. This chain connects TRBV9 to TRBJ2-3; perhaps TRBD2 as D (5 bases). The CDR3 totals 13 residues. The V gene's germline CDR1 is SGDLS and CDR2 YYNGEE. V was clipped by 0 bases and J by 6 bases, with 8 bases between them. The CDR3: CASSVAGYDTQYF. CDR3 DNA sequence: TGTGCCAGCAGCGTAGCGGGATACGATACGCAGTATTTT. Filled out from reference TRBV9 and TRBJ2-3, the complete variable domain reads DSGVTQTPKHLITATGQRVTLRCSPRSGDLSVYWYQQSLDQGLQFLIQYYNGEERAKGNILERFSAQQFPDLHSELNLSSLELGDSALYFCASSVAGYDTQYFGPGTRLTVL.